This TCR beta chain was found in a study of blood T cell repertoires in COVID-19 (dated by TCRdb to about 2020). About the full investigation: The collaborator samples originated in the United States, Italy and Spain and spanned the acute and convalescent phases of COVID-19. A freely available public database, intended as a resource for researchers studying the immune response to SARS-CoV-2, is where the repertoires were released. The dataset comprised deeply sampled blood TCRbeta repertoires from subjects exposed to, actively infected with, or recovered from COVID-19. Samples came from the ongoing ImmuneRACE study (first 160 participants) plus 1,254 subjects from 6 global collaborators. The material from the prospective study consisted of cDNA or gDNA derived from T cells, B-cell-depleted T cells, or PBMCs. Sample metadata almost always included a de-identified subject ID, COVID-19 status, age in years and sex. Where HLA class I and class II types were available, the types were taken from metadata supplied by the sample provider, not from assay-based typing.

The CDR3 runs 16 amino acids, cysteine and phenylalanine included. Only the CDR3 region is kept as DNA, spanning 48 bases read in frame from base 1. CDR1 and CDR2 were assigned from the germline V gene as SGDLS and YYNGEE. V and J are trimmed by 5 bases and 0 bases, and the gene matches miss 5 bases of the junction. Broad study findings and their caveats: How much clinical and demographic metadata was included differed by source and by participant, and the metadata was provided uncurated.

Each collaborating institution followed its own protocols to collect whole blood in K2EDTA tubes. For TCRbeta analysis, collaborators shipped samples in one of three forms: frozen whole blood, isolated PBMCs, or DNA extracted from either of those sample types. TCRbeta CDR3 regions were amplified from genomic DNA by means of the immunoSEQ Assay, a bias-controlled multiplex PCR. In the authors' own workflow: Within the assay, amplification of reference gene primers was used to estimate how many nucleated cells each sample contained. Sequence reads were collapsed and filtered to measure the absolute abundance of every unique TCRbeta CDR3 rearrangement. For each sample, productive Simpson clonality was calculated as the square root of Simpson's diversity index across productive rearrangements. Sourced from immuneACCESS, this table was stored by TCRdb with only in-frame sequences that have V and J called. A share of the clones is absent; for the studies checked, an unresolved V gene accounts for under half, and the remainder has no known explanation. The V and J calls and clone size were taken over from that table, and D and trimming were inferred from the DNA. The table for this sample lists around 99,000 clones; roughly 82% of them were counted only once. The top ten clones comprise 7% to 9.5% of the sample.

Points on this clone: Its recognized antigen is unknown. Base qualities are not at hand, and no much larger clone is one base apart.

The receptor chain draws on TRBV9 and TRBJ2-1; the junction holds 10 bases that match TRBD2. Sequencing was performed on peripheral blood. This sequence originates from a woman of 80 years or more with active or convalescent COVID-19. CDR3 reads: CASRGAGGSSYNEQFF. At the DNA level, the sequence is TGTGCCAGCAGGGGAGCGGGAGGGAGCTCCTACAATGAGCAGTTCTTC. Joined to the reference TRBV9 and TRBJ2-1 proteins, this CDR3 gives the full variable domain: DSGVTQTPKHLITATGQRVTLRCSPRSGDLSVYWYQQSLDQGLQFLIQYYNGEERAKGNILERFSAQQFPDLHSELNLSSLELGDSALYFCASRGAGGSSYNEQFFGPGTRLTVL.